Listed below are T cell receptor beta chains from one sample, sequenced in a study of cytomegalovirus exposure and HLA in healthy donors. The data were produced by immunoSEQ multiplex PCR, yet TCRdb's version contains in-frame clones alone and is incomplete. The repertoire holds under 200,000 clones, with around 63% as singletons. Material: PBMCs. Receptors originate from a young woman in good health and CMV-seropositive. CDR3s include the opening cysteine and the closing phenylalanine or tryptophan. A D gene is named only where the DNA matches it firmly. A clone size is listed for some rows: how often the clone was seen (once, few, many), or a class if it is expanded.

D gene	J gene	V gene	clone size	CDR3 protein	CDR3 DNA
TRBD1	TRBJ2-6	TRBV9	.	CASSPRDRPYVNSGANVLTF	TGTGCCAGCAGCCCCCGGGACAGGCCCTACGTCAACTCTGGGGCCAACGTCCTGACTTTC
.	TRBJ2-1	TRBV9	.	CASSVGTLAAYNEQFF	TGTGCCAGCAGCGTAGGCACTCTAGCAGCTTACAATGAGCAGTTCTTC
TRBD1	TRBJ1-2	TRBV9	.	CASSLRDRSNYGYTF	TGTGCCAGCAGTCTGCGGGACAGGTCAAACTATGGCTACACCTTC
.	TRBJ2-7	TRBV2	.	CASTSGGSRSYEQYF	TGTGCCAGCACCTCAGGTGGCTCCCGCTCCTACGAGCAGTACTTC
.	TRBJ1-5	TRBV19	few	CASSIQWQGRQPQHF	TGTGCCAGTAGTATACAATGGCAGGGGCGTCAGCCCCAGCATTTT
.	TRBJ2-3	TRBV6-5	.	CASNNPGDIRYF	TGTGCCAGCAACAACCCTGGGGACATAAGGTATTTT
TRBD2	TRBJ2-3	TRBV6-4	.	CASSDGSGAADTQYF	TGTGCCAGCAGTGACGGGAGCGGGGCCGCTGATACGCAGTATTTT
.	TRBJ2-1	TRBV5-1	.	CASSLAVLNEQFF	TGCGCCAGCAGCTTGGCCGTCCTAAATGAGCAGTTCTTC
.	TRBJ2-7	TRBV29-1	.	CSVGQLGSYEQYF	TGCAGCGTTGGACAGTTAGGATCCTACGAGCAGTACTTC
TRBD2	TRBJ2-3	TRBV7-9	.	CASSPPGTSGTDTQYF	TGTGCCAGCAGCCCTCCCGGGACTAGCGGGACAGATACGCAGTATTTT
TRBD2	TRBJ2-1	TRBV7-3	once	CASSSGAGDPGEQFF	TGTGCCAGCAGCTCTGGAGCGGGAGATCCTGGTGAGCAGTTCTTC
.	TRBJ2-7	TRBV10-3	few	CAISRSGLSVYEQYF	TGTGCCATCAGCCGTTCAGGGCTCTCGGTGTACGAGCAGTACTTC
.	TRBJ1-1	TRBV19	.	CASSEWGVMNTEAFF	TGTGCCAGTAGTGAGTGGGGGGTCATGAACACTGAAGCTTTCTTT
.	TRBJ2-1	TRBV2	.	CASRSGTLYNEQFF	TGTGCCAGCAGGTCTGGGACACTCTACAATGAGCAGTTCTTC
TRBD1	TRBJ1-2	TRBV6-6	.	CASNRGGAANYGYTF	TGTGCCAGCAACAGGGGGGGGGCCGCTAACTATGGCTACACCTTC
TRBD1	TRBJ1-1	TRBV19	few	CASTKDRVFEAFF	TGTGCCAGTACCAAAGACAGGGTTTTTGAAGCTTTCTTT